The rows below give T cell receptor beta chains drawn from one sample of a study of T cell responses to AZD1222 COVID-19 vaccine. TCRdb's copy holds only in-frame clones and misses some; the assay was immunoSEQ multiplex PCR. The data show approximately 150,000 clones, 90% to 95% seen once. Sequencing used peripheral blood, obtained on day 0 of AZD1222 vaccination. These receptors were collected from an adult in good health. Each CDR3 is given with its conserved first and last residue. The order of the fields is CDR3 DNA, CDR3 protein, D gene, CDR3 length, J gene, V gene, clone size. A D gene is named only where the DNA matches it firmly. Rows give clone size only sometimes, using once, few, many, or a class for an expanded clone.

TGTGCCAGCAGCCAAGAGGGGGAAAGCACAGATACGCAGTATTTT	CASSQEGESTDTQYF	NA	15	TRBJ2-3	TRBV4-2	NA
TGTGCCAGCAGTTTGCCGAGGACAGAAGCTTTCTTT	CASSLPRTEAFF	NA	12	TRBJ1-1	TRBV28	NA
TGCGCCAGCAGCGCCTCCGGGACTAGGAGGACCGGGGAGCTGTTTTTT	CASSASGTRRTGELFF	TRBD2	16	TRBJ2-2	TRBV5-1	NA
TGTGCCAGCTCACCGACAGGGCCTGACACTGAAGCTTTCTTT	CASSPTGPDTEAFF	TRBD1	14	TRBJ1-1	TRBV18	NA
TGTGCCAGCAGTTTCTCACTTGGGACCAGATCCTACGAGCAGTACTTC	CASSFSLGTRSYEQYF	NA	16	TRBJ2-7	TRBV27	once
TGTGCCAGCAGCCAAGTTCCACGGGGAGGAAACACCATATATTTT	CASSQVPRGGNTIYF	NA	15	TRBJ1-3	TRBV14	NA
TGTGCCAGCAGCCAAGATCACCAGGGGGCGCGCGAAACTGAAGCTTTCTTT	CASSQDHQGARETEAFF	TRBD1	17	TRBJ1-1	TRBV4-2	NA
TGTGCCAGCGAAGGGGGCGTAGATACGCAGTATTTT	CASEGGVDTQYF	TRBD1	12	TRBJ2-3	TRBV2	NA
TGTGCCAGCAGTGAATATGTAACAGGGGATGGCTATGGCTACACCTTC	CASSEYVTGDGYGYTF	TRBD1	16	TRBJ1-2	TRBV25-1	NA
TGTGCCAGCAGCGTACCGGGCAACACAGATACGCAGTATTTT	CASSVPGNTDTQYF	NA	14	TRBJ2-3	TRBV9	NA
TGCGCCAGCAGCCCCCAAGGGGGACAGGGGGGTTGGGAGACCCAGTACTTC	CASSPQGGQGGWETQYF	TRBD1	17	TRBJ2-5	TRBV4-1	NA
TGCGCCAGCAGCCCTCGGGAATTAGGCGGCGGGAGCTCCTACAATGAGCAGTTCTTC	CASSPRELGGGSSYNEQFF	TRBD2	19	TRBJ2-1	TRBV4-1	once
TGTGCCAGCAGTGAACTAGCGGGGTACGAGCAGTACTTC	CASSELAGYEQYF	TRBD2	13	TRBJ2-7	TRBV6-4	NA
TGTGCCAGTAGTATAGTATTCGGCAGACCAAACTATGGCTACACCTTC	CASSIVFGRPNYGYTF	NA	16	TRBJ1-2	TRBV19	once
TGTGCCAGCAGCCCCGTCGGGGGGCGGGAGCTGTTTTTT	CASSPVGGRELFF	NA	13	TRBJ2-2	TRBV11-3	NA
TGTGCCAGCACCCTGGGCAGGGGGCGAGACTATGGCTACACCTTC	CASTLGRGRDYGYTF	TRBD1	15	TRBJ1-2	TRBV6-5	NA
TGTGCCAGCAGCCGCACGCGGGGAGAAGGCTCCGGGGAGCTGTTTTTT	CASSRTRGEGSGELFF	NA	16	TRBJ2-2	TRBV27	medium-sized
TGCGCCAGCAGCCAGAACACTCTGAGCTCTGGAAACACCATATATTTT	CASSQNTLSSGNTIYF	NA	16	TRBJ1-3	TRBV4-1	few
TGTGCCAGCAGTCAGACAGGGGGTGGTGGCTACACCTTC	CASSQTGGGGYTF	TRBD1	13	TRBJ1-2	TRBV2	NA
TGTGCCAGTAGTACCGCGGTGGGGGAGCTGTTTTTT	CASSTAVGELFF	NA	12	TRBJ2-2	TRBV19	NA
TGTGCCTGGAGACAGACAACTAGCACAGATACGCAGTATTTT	CAWRQTTSTDTQYF	NA	14	TRBJ2-3	TRBV30	NA
TGTGCCTGGAGTGCCTCCTCATCCGAAGCTTTCTTT	CAWSASSSEAFF	NA	12	TRBJ1-1	TRBV30	NA
TGTGCCAGCTCCCCGGGACTAGCGGGAGTTACGCAGTATTTT	CASSPGLAGVTQYF	TRBD2	14	TRBJ2-3	TRBV18	NA
TGTGCCAGCAGCGCCCTACAGGGGGCGCGAGGCTACACCTTC	CASSALQGARGYTF	TRBD1	14	TRBJ1-2	TRBV11-2	NA
TGTGCCAGCAGGGCTCCAGGGGTCAGCTATGGCTACACCTTC	CASRAPGVSYGYTF	NA	14	TRBJ1-2	TRBV6-5	NA
TGCAGCGTTGGCTCCACAGCCGCCGGGACAGGGGACAACACCATATATTTT	CSVGSTAAGTGDNTIYF	TRBD1	17	TRBJ1-3	TRBV29-1	NA
TGTGCCAGTAGTTCGCGGAGCAATCAGCCCCAGCATTTT	CASSSRSNQPQHF	NA	13	TRBJ1-5	TRBV19	NA
TGTGCCAGCAGCGCGACAGTTAGCAATCAGCCCCAGCATTTT	CASSATVSNQPQHF	NA	14	TRBJ1-5	TRBV9	NA
TGTGCCAGCAGCCCGGGACTAGCGGCCTACGAGCAGTACTTC	CASSPGLAAYEQYF	TRBD2	14	TRBJ2-7	TRBV5-4	NA
TGTGCCAGCACCCCCAGGCCGGAGGGCTACAATGAGCAGTTCTTC	CASTPRPEGYNEQFF	NA	15	TRBJ2-1	TRBV7-6	NA
TGTGCCATCAGGAAGGGTCAGGGGGCCGTCTCCTACGAGCAGTACTTC	CAIRKGQGAVSYEQYF	TRBD1	16	TRBJ2-7	TRBV10-3	NA
TGTGCCAGCAGCCCCGGGGAGGGTATCGACGAGCAGTACTTC	CASSPGEGIDEQYF	TRBD2	14	TRBJ2-7	TRBV5-4	NA
TGTGCCAGCAGAGAAGAGAGCTCACCGTTGGGAGATACGCAGTATTTT	CASREESSPLGDTQYF	NA	16	TRBJ2-3	TRBV27	NA
TGTGCCAGCAGCGCCCAACCAGGGGGGGCCGGGGAGCTGTTTTTT	CASSAQPGGAGELFF	NA	15	TRBJ2-2	TRBV7-9	NA
TGTGCCAGCAGCCCCCGGGACTTATACGAGCAGTACTTC	CASSPRDLYEQYF	NA	13	TRBJ2-7	TRBV7-6	NA
TGTGCCAGCAGTGAAGGGGGCGAGCAGTACTTC	CASSEGGEQYF	NA	11	TRBJ2-7	TRBV2	NA
TGTGCCAGCAGCTCCGAGGTCACTGAAGCTTTCTTT	CASSSEVTEAFF	NA	12	TRBJ1-1	TRBV7-9	NA